These 21 T cell receptor beta chains came from one sample sequenced in a study of blood T cell repertoires in COVID-19. Assay used: immunoSEQ multiplex PCR; TCRdb lists only in-frame clones, some missing. The sample gives roughly 190,000 clones, 75% to 90% of which show up once; roughly 7.7% is in the top ten. Sequences were obtained from peripheral blood. These receptors originate from a woman between 55 and 75 years old with acute or convalescent COVID-19.

The chain couples TRBV28 to TRBJ1-1; D perhaps matches TRBD1 (5 bases). With 6 bases removed from V and 1 base from J, the gap between germline ends came to 15 bases. The CDR3 is 15 amino acids. Germline CDR1 and CDR2: MDHEN and SYDVKM. The DNA for the CDR3 is TGTGCCAGCAGAGAAACGACAGTCCCGAACACTGAAGCTTTCTTT. This sequence encodes CASRETTVPNTEAFF.

The chain carries TRBV7-3 and TRBJ2-7; a possible D gene is TRBD2 (6 bases). Germline V gene data show CDR1 as SGHTA and CDR2 as FQGTGA. The CDR3 is 14 amino acids. V gave up 1 base and J gave up 2 bases, with 9 bases separating them. The CDR3 loop is CASSLRGLPYEQYF. The CDR3 DNA reads as TGTGCCAGCAGCTTAAGGGGACTGCCCTACGAGCAGTACTTC. The full variable domain, its missing parts supplied by reference TRBV7-3 and TRBJ2-7, is GAGVSQTPSNKVTEKGKYVELRCDPISGHTALYWYRQSLGQGPEFLIYFQGTGAADDSGLPNDRFFAVRPEGSVSTLKIQRTERGDSAVYLCASSLRGLPYEQYFGPGTRLTVT.

The chain carries TRBV24-1 and TRBJ2-7; tentative D call: TRBD2 (5 bases). V was trimmed by 5 bases and J by 2 bases, leaving 12 bases between them. The CDR3 is 14 amino acids. Germline lookup yields CDR1 KGHDR and CDR2 SFDVKD. In nucleotides, the CDR3 is TGTGCCACCAGTGTGGTTAGCGTAACCTACGAGCAGTACGTC. This gives the protein CATSVVSVTYEQYV.

The J gene is TRBJ2-5, the V gene TRBV5-4, with D perhaps matching TRBD2 (6 bases). Trimming took off 1 base at V and 2 bases at J, with 12 bases between the two ends. The CDR3 loop spans 15 amino acids. Germline CDR1 is SGHNT and CDR2 is YYREEE (reference sequence). The CDR3 sequence: CASSLRRLDQETQYF. In nucleotides, the CDR3 is TGTGCCAGCAGCTTGAGGCGACTAGATCAAGAGACCCAGTACTTC.

V usage is TRBV29-1 and J usage is TRBJ1-1; D is undetermined. The V gene's germline CDR1 is SQVTM and CDR2 ANQGSEA. CDR3 size: 13 residues. V was clipped by 4 bases and J by 4 bases, with 13 bases between them. The CDR3 reads CSVGHTGSTEAFF. In DNA, the CDR3 is TGCAGCGTTGGGCACACGGGGAGCACTGAAGCTTTCTTT. Variable domain in full (rest from reference TRBV29-1 and TRBJ1-1): SAVISQKPSRDICQRGTSLTIQCQVDSQVTMMFWYRQQPGQSLTLIATANQGSEATYESGFVIDKFPISRPNLTFSTLTVSNMSPEDSSIYLCSVGHTGSTEAFFGQGTRLTVV.

V is TRBV24-1 and J is TRBJ2-2, with TRBD2 as a possible D gene (6 bases). Trimming removed 1 base at V and 6 bases at J, with 14 bases between. CDR1 and CDR2 (germline): KGHDR, SFDVKD. The CDR3 covers 16 residues. The CDR3 reads CATSDLGRTRPGELFF. The CDR3 nucleotides read TGTGCCACCAGTGATTTAGGGAGGACTCGACCCGGGGAGCTGTTTTTT.

The chain recombines TRBV7-6 with TRBJ2-1, with 8 bases identical to TRBD2. Germline V lookup: CDR1 SGHVS, CDR2 FNYEAQ. The length of the CDR3 is 17 residues. J gave up 2 bases and V 4 bases, and 10 bases lay outside the gene matches. CDR3 bases: TGTGCCAGCAGCTCCGACCCGCCGGGACTAGCCTACAATGAGCAGTTCTTC. This sequence encodes CASSSDPPGLAYNEQFF.

The J gene is TRBJ1-6, the V gene TRBV2; 9 positions match TRBD1. Germline CDR1 reads SNHLY; CDR2 reads FYNNEI. The CDR3 totals 14 residues. With V trimmed by 7 bases and J by 9 bases, 7 bases remained unmatched. This CDR3 is CASTRTGEISPLHF. For the CDR3, the DNA is TGTGCCAGCACTAGGACAGGGGAAATTTCACCCCTCCACTTT.

The chain couples TRBV6-5 to TRBJ2-5; 9 bases map to TRBD2. The germline V gene encodes CDR1 MNHEY and CDR2 SVGAGI. This CDR3 is built from 15 residues. V trimming: 4 bases; J trimming: 4 bases; junction bases outside the gene matches: 7. The CDR3, as DNA: TGTGCCAGCAGTTCGCCTAGCGGGATTTCAGAGACCCAGTACTTC. It codes for CASSSPSGISETQYF.

The chain links TRBV4-1 to TRBJ2-1; tentatively, D is TRBD2 (6 bases). V was trimmed by 5 bases and J by 9 bases, leaving 14 bases between them. Germline-derived CDR1 and CDR2 are MGHRA and YSYEKL. CDR3 length: 13 residues. The DNA of the CDR3 is TGCGCCAGCAGCTGGAGGCTGGAGGGTGAGCAGTTCTTC. It yields the protein CASSWRLEGEQFF.

The rearrangement links TRBV11-2 to TRBJ2-4; D may be TRBD1 (6 bases). V lost 5 bases to trimming and J lost 1 base, with 15 bases between them. The V gene's germline CDR1 is SGHAT and CDR2 FQNNGV. The CDR3 loop spans 16 amino acids. The CDR3 is CASSRRDRSAKNIQYF. CDR3 sequence (DNA): TGTGCCAGCAGCCGCCGAGACAGGTCTGCCAAAAACATTCAGTACTTC.

The genes are TRBV2 and TRBJ1-5; TRBD1 might be the D (6 bases). The CDR3 covers 13 residues. Germline CDR1 reads SNHLY; CDR2 reads FYNNEI. Trimming took 7 bases from V and 2 from J, leaving 9 bases between them. The CDR3 nucleotides are TGTGCCAGCAACTGGGGGCGCAATCAGCCCCAGCATTTT. The encoded protein is CASNWGRNQPQHF.

V and J are TRBV7-9 and TRBJ1-2; D possibly corresponds to TRBD1 (5 bases). The CDR3 has 15 residues. CDR1 and CDR2 (germline): SEHNR, FQNEAQ (reference sequence). With 2 bases removed from V and 0 bases from J, the gap between germline ends came to 10 bases. CDR3 in DNA: TGTGCCAGCAGCTTATCCAGGGCGACTAACTATGGCTACACCTTC. Its protein product is CASSLSRATNYGYTF.

The chain combines TRBV11-1 with TRBJ2-1; no reliable D call. The CDR3 covers 15 residues. CDR1 and CDR2 from the germline V gene are SGHAT and FQDESV (reference sequence). V lost 2 bases and J lost 1, with 9 bases in between. CDR3 sequence (DNA): TGTGCCAGCAGCTTATCCCCCCTTTCCTACAATGAGCAGTTCTTC. It is translated as CASSLSPLSYNEQFF.

This clone appeared once. V and J are TRBV2 and TRBJ1-2, with 8 bases identical to TRBD1. The ends lost 8 bases at V and 3 bases at J; junction bases unmatched: 2. The CDR3 runs to 12 residues. Germline CDR1 and CDR2: SNHLY and FYNNEI. The CDR3 spells CASEDRDYGYTF. CDR3 nucleotide sequence: TGTGCCAGCGAGGACAGGGACTATGGCTACACCTTC.

This clone was seen just once. The chain couples TRBV5-4 to TRBJ2-1, with TRBD2 matching over 12 bases. CDR3 size: 14 residues. CDR1 and CDR2 (germline): SGHNT, YYREEE (reference sequence). The J segment lost 10 bases and the V segment lost 3 bases, leaving 5 bases of the junction unmatched. Here the CDR3 reads CASSSPGTSGEQFF. Written as DNA, the CDR3 is TGTGCCAGCAGCTCTCCCGGGACTAGCGGGGAGCAGTTCTTC.

The chain employs TRBV18 and TRBJ1-1; 11 bases are shared with TRBD1. This CDR3 region has 15 residues. The V gene end was trimmed by 3 bases and the J gene end by 4 bases; junction bases not matched to a gene: 4. Germline V gene data show CDR1 as KGHSH and CDR2 as LQKENI. The CDR3 sequence is CASSPPGQGGTEAFF. The CDR3, as DNA: TGTGCCAGCTCACCTCCGGGACAGGGGGGCACTGAAGCTTTCTTT.

V usage is TRBV24-1 and J usage is TRBJ2-1, with D perhaps matching TRBD2 (6 bases). With 6 bases removed from V and 7 bases from J, the gap between germline ends came to 15 bases. Germline V gene data show CDR1 as KGHDR and CDR2 as SFDVKD. CDR3 length equals 14 residues. The CDR3 here is CATSKEGRANEQFF. DNA for the CDR3: TGTGCCACCAGTAAGGAGGGCCGAGCAAATGAGCAGTTCTTC.

The CDR3, as DNA: TGTGCCAGCACGCGGGTCCGCAACTATGGCTACACCTTC. Translated, it gives CASTRVRNYGYTF. The rearrangement uses TRBV12-3 or TRBV12-4 and TRBJ1-2, with D unclear. With 7 bases removed from V and 2 bases from J, the gap between germline ends came to 11 bases. The CDR3 totals 13 residues.

The chain uses TRBV3-1 (or the pseudogene TRBV3-2) and TRBJ1-1; 7 bases match TRBD1. Germline V gene data show CDR1 as LGHDT and CDR2 as YNNKEL (reference sequence). This CDR3 region has 12 residues. V lost 5 bases, J lost 10 bases, and 7 bases stayed unmatched. The CDR3 loop is CASSMTGRRAFF. The DNA for the CDR3 is TGTGCCAGCAGCATGACAGGGAGGAGAGCTTTCTTT.

This clone was recorded once. CDR3 sequence (DNA): TGTGCCAGCAGCTTGAGTTCAGATACGCAGTATTTT. Translating it yields CASSLSSDTQYF. This chain links TRBV7-3 with TRBJ2-3; D is unresolved. V lost 3 bases and J lost 4, with 5 bases in between. CDR1 and CDR2 from the germline V gene are SGHTA and FQGTGA. CDR3 length equals 12 residues.